The 24 T cell receptor beta chains reported below all come from one sample, sequenced in a study of naive and memory T cell subsets. Overall study findings and caveats: Possibly reflecting memory cells re-expressing CD45RA, a few larger clonotypes occurred in naive repertoires, especially CD8.

An equimolar mix of two oligonucleotides served as the beta constant-region primer for TRBC1 and TRBC2. Ligated cDNA was amplified by four rounds of PCR with nested alpha and beta constant-region primers and SP2. TCRdb analysed the UMI-ligation and nested PCR reads with MiXCR anew, one entry per CDR3 protein. The sample holds roughly 100,000 distinct CDR3 sequences; about 14% are singletons and the top ten take around 2.7%. Antigen specificity for these receptors is unknown. Sequenced: naive CD8+ T cells from blood. These receptors came from a human donor in good health.

The chain uses TRBV27 and TRBJ1-5; possibly TRBD1 for D (6 bases). The CDR3 contains 14 residues. Germline V lookup: CDR1 MNHEY, CDR2 SMNVEV (reference sequence). The ends were cut back, 5 bases at V and 4 bases at J, with 12 bases in the middle. The CDR3 nucleotides read TGTGCCAGCAGTCTGACAGGACCGAATCAGCCCCAGCATTTT. Protein: CASSLTGPNQPQHF.

The rearrangement joins TRBV20-1 to TRBJ2-1; weak D call: TRBD1 (6 bases). This CDR3 spans 11 amino acids. Germline lookup yields CDR1 DFQATT and CDR2 SNEGSKA (reference sequence). V gave up 5 bases and J gave up 9 bases, with 11 bases separating them. The CDR3 here is CSAAQGIEQFF. CDR3 nucleotides: TGCAGTGCTGCACAGGGCATTGAGCAGTTCTTC.

This clonotype came up many times. The rearrangement links TRBV29-1 to TRBJ2-1; 9 nucleotides align to TRBD2. V was pared by 2 bases and J by 8 bases, with 4 bases of the junction left unmatched. This CDR3 contains 13 residues. Germline V CDR1 and CDR2: SQVTM, ANQGSEA. The DNA for the CDR3 is TGCAGCGTTGAACTAGCGGGACGGGATGAGCAGTTCTTC. Translation: CSVELAGRDEQFF.

Ten or more counts support this clonotype. The chain is built from TRBV7-9 and TRBJ2-7; perhaps TRBD1 as D (5 bases). The V gene lost 5 bases and the J gene lost 1 base, with 9 bases spanning the gap. The CDR3 is 13 amino acids. The germline V gene has CDR1 SEHNR and CDR2 FQNEAQ (reference sequence). For the CDR3, the DNA is TGTGCCAGCAGCCCAGGGCAATCCTACGAGCAGTACTTC. As protein: CASSPGQSYEQYF.

The chain carries TRBV4-1 and TRBJ2-3, with D perhaps matching TRBD1 (6 bases). Trimming removed 4 bases at V and 4 bases at J, with 18 bases between. CDR3 length equals 16 residues. Germline CDR1 reads MGHRA; CDR2 reads YSYEKL. The CDR3 region is CASSPQLDRLADTQYF. The CDR3 nucleotides are TGCGCCAGCAGCCCTCAACTAGACAGGTTGGCAGATACGCAGTATTTT.

The rearrangement links TRBV5-1 to TRBJ1-2; D unclear. The CDR3 sequence is 13 residues long. V shed 7 bases and J shed 0 bases, with 10 bases lying between them. Germline V gene lookup returns CDR1 SGHRS and CDR2 YFSETQ. DNA for the CDR3: TGCGCCAGCTTGGACCCATCTAACTATGGCTACACCTTC. Residues: CASLDPSNYGYTF.

This clonotype was detected ten times or more. The chain uses TRBV5-1 and TRBJ2-3; D is unclear. The V gene lost 0 bases and the J gene lost 1 base, with 3 bases spanning the gap. In germline, CDR1 is SGHRS, CDR2 YFSETQ. The CDR3 extends over 13 amino acids. The CDR3 region is CASSLVGTDTQYF. The DNA of the CDR3 is TGCGCCAGCAGCTTGGTCGGCACAGATACGCAGTATTTT.

This clonotype was counted many times. The chain uses TRBV20-1 and TRBJ2-1; D is ambiguous. The CDR3 length is 16 residues. The germline CDR1 and CDR2 sequences are DFQATT and SNEGSKA (reference sequence). The CDR3 region is CSPSQKGSFRINEQFF. The CDR3 DNA sequence: TGCAGCCCATCGCAAAAGGGTTCGTTCCGAATCAATGAGCAGTTCTTC.

This chain connects TRBV9 to TRBJ2-5; 14 bases fit TRBD2. The CDR3 totals 17 residues. V dropped 2 bases and J dropped 4; count of bases not matched to a gene: 7. The germline gives CDR1 SGDLS, CDR2 YYNGEE. The CDR3 region has the DNA TGTGCCAGCAGCGTTGGACAGGGGACTAGCGGGAGAGAGACCCAGTACTTC. Translation: CASSVGQGTSGRETQYF.

The chain employs TRBV5-6 and TRBJ1-2; D gene uncertain. The CDR3 consists of 15 residues. V was pared by 0 bases and J by 6 bases, with 15 bases between. Germline V gives CDR1 SGHDT, CDR2 YYEEEE. CDR3 amino acids: CASSLAMAPPHGYTF. In nucleotides, the CDR3 is TGTGCCAGCAGCTTGGCCATGGCCCCACCCCATGGCTACACCTTC.

This clonotype was detected many times. V usage is TRBV20-1 and J usage is TRBJ2-3; 7 nucleotides line up with TRBD1. The V segment lost 3 bases and the J segment 2 bases; nucleotides outside the gene matches: 14. The CDR3 spans 17 residues. Per the germline V gene, CDR1 is DFQATT and CDR2 is SNEGSKA (reference sequence). The CDR3 DNA is TGCAGTGCTAGTAACCCCACCAGGGGGAGTTTCACAGATACGCAGTATTTT. This sequence encodes CSASNPTRGSFTDTQYF.

There are a few counts of this clonotype. The chain uses TRBV5-1 and TRBJ2-7; D ambiguous. CDR3 size: 11 residues. Trimming removed 3 bases from V and 3 bases from J, with 4 bases in between. Germline V CDR1 and CDR2: SGHRS, YFSETQ. CDR3 region: CASSSLYEQYF. CDR3 coding DNA: TGCGCCAGCAGCTCGCTCTACGAGCAGTACTTC. The full variable domain, with the rest looked up from reference TRBV5-1 and TRBJ2-7, is KAGVTQTPRYLIKTRGQQVTLSCSPISGHRSVSWYQQTPGQGLQFLFEYFSETQRNKGNFPGRFSGRQFSNSRSEMNVSTLELGDSALYLCASSSLYEQYFGPGTRLTVT.

This chain connects TRBV29-1 to TRBJ2-1; D is undetermined. CDR1 SQVTM and CDR2 ANQGSEA come from the germline V gene. The V and J ends lost 4 bases and 7 bases respectively, with 14 bases between them. The CDR3 has 13 amino acids. The CDR3 DNA reads TGCAGCGTTGTGGCAGAGACGGTTAATGAGCAGTTCTTC. It specifies CSVVAETVNEQFF.

This sequence joins TRBV4-3 and TRBJ2-1; TRBD1 matches at 9 bases. Looked up from germline, CDR1 is LGHNA and CDR2 is YSLEER. This CDR3 region has 14 residues. V shed 2 bases and J 9 bases; nucleotides not matched to a gene: 5. The CDR3 sequence: CASSQNRGQGEQFF. In DNA, the CDR3 is TGCGCCAGCAGCCAAAACAGGGGGCAGGGTGAGCAGTTCTTC.

The chain carries TRBV20-1 and TRBJ1-1, with D perhaps matching TRBD1 (5 bases). In germline, CDR1 is DFQATT, CDR2 SNEGSKA (reference sequence). The length of the CDR3 is 13 residues. V dropped 6 bases and J dropped 7 bases, with 18 bases sitting between them. CDR3 protein: CSAPRRGADEAFF. CDR3 DNA sequence: TGCAGTGCCCCGAGGAGGGGTGCTGATGAAGCTTTCTTT.

This clonotype came up a few times. The chain carries TRBV12-3 or TRBV12-4 and TRBJ2-7; 7 bases are shared with TRBD1. The V gene end was trimmed by 5 bases and the J gene end by 2 bases; junction bases not matched to a gene: 9. The length of the CDR3 is 15 residues. CDR3: CASSPEQGTTYEQYF. CDR3 DNA: TGTGCCAGCAGTCCAGAACAGGGGACAACCTACGAGCAGTACTTC.

Many counts were recorded for this clonotype. This chain connects TRBV12-3 or TRBV12-4 to TRBJ2-7; D not resolved. The CDR3 has 11 residues. Between the trimmed V and J ends, which lost 6 bases and 4 bases, there was a span of 7 bases. The CDR3, as DNA: TGTGCCAGCAGCTATTCGTACGAGCAGTACTTC. Encoded protein: CASSYSYEQYF.

CDR3 DNA: TGTGCCAGCAGAAGGAGGTCCGAAAATCCCTACGAGCAGTACTTC. Protein: CASRRRSENPYEQYF. This sequence joins TRBV6-2 or TRBV6-3 and TRBJ2-7; D might be TRBD2 (5 bases). V lost 6 bases and J lost 2, with 17 bases in between. The germline V gene encodes CDR1 MNHEY and CDR2 SVGEGT. There are 15 residues in the CDR3.

This clonotype was detected a few times. The gene calls are TRBV29-1 and TRBJ1-1, with D possibly matching TRBD1 (6 bases). CDR1 and CDR2 (germline): SQVTM, ANQGSEA. The CDR3 sequence is 14 residues long. Trimming pared 4 bases from V and 5 bases from J, leaving 17 bases between. The CDR3 DNA reads as TGCAGCGTTGGTATGTGGGGGAGGGGGACTGAAGCTTTCTTT. Amino acids: CSVGMWGRGTEAFF.

This sequence joins TRBV29-1 and TRBJ2-7; the D is unclear. Trimming took 4 bases from V and 3 from J, leaving 25 bases between them. Germline CDR1 SQVTM, CDR2 ANQGSEA. The CDR3 totals 17 residues. CDR3 in DNA: TGCAGCGTTGTCCCTGCAGAAGCCTCCAGTATGATCTACGAGCAGTACTTC. Amino acid sequence: CSVVPAEASSMIYEQYF.

The rearrangement joins TRBV20-1 to TRBJ2-7; TRBD2 agrees at 9 bases. The CDR3 loop spans 15 amino acids. The junction had 10 bases not matched to a gene; V was cut back by 5 bases and J by 2 bases. The germline V gene has CDR1 DFQATT and CDR2 SNEGSKA (reference sequence). CDR3 amino acids: CSARPLAGDTYEQYF. The CDR3 nucleotides read TGCAGTGCTCGGCCTTTAGCGGGAGATACCTACGAGCAGTACTTC.

The chain couples TRBV10-3 to TRBJ2-1; D might be TRBD2 (6 bases). The V and J ends lost 0 bases and 7 bases respectively, with 10 bases between them. The germline V gene has CDR1 ENHRY and CDR2 SYGVKD. The CDR3 spans 14 residues. This chain's CDR3 is CAISESPGGNEQFF. CDR3 bases: TGTGCCATCAGTGAGTCGCCCGGGGGAAATGAGCAGTTCTTC.

This chain connects TRBV5-4 to TRBJ2-1; no definite D call. The germline V and J ends were trimmed by 0 bases and 5 bases, with 3 bases remaining between them. CDR3 size: 12 residues. Germline-derived CDR1 and CDR2 are SGHNT and YYREEE (reference sequence). The chain's CDR3 is CASSLVNNEQFF. The CDR3, as DNA: TGTGCCAGCAGCTTGGTCAACAATGAGCAGTTCTTC.

This chain joins TRBV21-1 and TRBJ2-3; the table's D call TRBD2 went unverified against the DNA. TRBV21-1 is annotated as a pseudogene. The CDR3 sequence is 15 residues long. CDR3 sequence: CASRGTSGIPDTQYF. The DNA of the CDR3 is TGTGCCAGCAGAGGGACTAGCGGGATCCCAGATACGCAGTATTTT.